This paragraph reports one T cell receptor beta chain. These data originate in a study of immune characterization of retroperitoneal liposarcoma. Germline CDR1 and CDR2: SGHAT and FQNNGV. J was trimmed by 7 bases and V by 1 base; bases with no gene match: 4. The CDR3 consists of 15 residues. TCRdb re-derived calls from the PCR reads in MiXCR, one entry per CDR3 protein. The sample comprises more than 15,000 distinct CDR3 sequences, under 45% of which are singletons, and 7.4% rests with the top ten. The TCR comes from a male donor with retroperitoneal liposarcoma. The J gene is TRBJ2-1, the V gene TRBV11-2; 10 bases agree with TRBD2. Sequenced material: blood. The CDR3 region is CASSLGTSGLNEQFF. The CDR3 DNA is TGTGCCAGCAGCTTAGGGACTAGCGGTCTTAATGAGCAGTTCTTC.